This TCR beta chain was recovered during a study of T cell changes during pregnancy in multiple sclerosis. CDR3 length: 17 residues. Germline V gives CDR1 SGDLS, CDR2 YYNGEE. V was shortened by 0 bases and J by 1 base, with 13 bases between the two germline ends. TCRdb's table, derived via immunoSEQ multiplex PCR, lists solely in-frame clones and lacks some. The sample contains about 57,000 clones, approximately 89% of which appear only once. The sample here was peripheral blood, taken after pregnancy. The TCR originated in a female donor in good health, enrolled as a control in a pregnancy study. This chain connects TRBV9 to TRBJ2-2; D unclear. In nucleotides, the CDR3 is TGTGCCAGCAGCGTAGCGATGGTAGCATGGAACACCGGGGAGCTGTTTTTT. It is translated as CASSVAMVAWNTGELFF.